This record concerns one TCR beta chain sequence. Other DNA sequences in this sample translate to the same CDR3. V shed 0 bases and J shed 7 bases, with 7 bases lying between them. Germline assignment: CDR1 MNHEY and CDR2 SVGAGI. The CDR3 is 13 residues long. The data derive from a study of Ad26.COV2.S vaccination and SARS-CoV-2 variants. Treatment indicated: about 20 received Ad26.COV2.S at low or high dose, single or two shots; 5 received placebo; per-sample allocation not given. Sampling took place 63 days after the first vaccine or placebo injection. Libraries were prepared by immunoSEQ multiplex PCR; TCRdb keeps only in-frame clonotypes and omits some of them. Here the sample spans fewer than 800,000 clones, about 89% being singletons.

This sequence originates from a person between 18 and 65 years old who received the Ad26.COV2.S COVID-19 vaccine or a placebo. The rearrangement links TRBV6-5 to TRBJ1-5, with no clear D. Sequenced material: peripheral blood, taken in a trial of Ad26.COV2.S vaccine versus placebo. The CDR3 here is CASSYSGRQPQHF. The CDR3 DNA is TGTGCCAGCAGTTACTCGGGAAGGCAGCCCCAGCATTTT.